Below, 27 T cell receptor beta chains from the same sample are listed, as sequenced in a study of radiation and T cells in renal cell carcinoma. The assay was immunoSEQ multiplex PCR, and TCRdb's table has in-frame clones only and misses some. Of about 160,000 clones listed, roughly 90% are singletons. The sample's time point: baseline pretreatment blood. Treatment noted: 15 Gy SBRT to primary tumor, nephrectomy 4 weeks later. The sample consisted of blood, taken from a patient whose treatment included radiotherapy and nephrectomy. These receptors originate from a woman in her 70s with renal cell carcinoma.

This clone was counted between two and nine times. The rearrangement links TRBV5-1 to TRBJ1-1; D call uncertain. The V gene lost 0 bases and the J gene lost 1 base, with 7 bases spanning the gap. The CDR3 spans 14 residues. Looked up from germline, CDR1 is SGHRS and CDR2 is YFSETQ. The CDR3: CASSLGTSNTEAFF. DNA for the CDR3: TGCGCCAGCAGCTTGGGGACGTCGAACACTGAAGCTTTCTTT. Combining the CDR3 with reference TRBV5-1 and TRBJ1-1 gives the whole variable domain KAGVTQTPRYLIKTRGQQVTLSCSPISGHRSVSWYQQTPGQGLQFLFEYFSETQRNKGNFPGRFSGRQFSNSRSEMNVSTLELGDSALYLCASSLGTSNTEAFFGQGTRLTVV.

A few counts support this clone. The chain has TRBV14 and TRBJ1-2, with D possibly being TRBD1 (6 bases). Between the trimmed V and J ends, which lost 6 bases and 4 bases, there was a span of 15 bases. CDR1 and CDR2 (germline): SGHDN, FVKESK. This CDR3 comprises 14 residues. The CDR3 is CASSQRTATYGYTF. The CDR3 nucleotides read TGTGCCAGCAGTCAGCGGACAGCGACCTATGGCTACACCTTC.

The chain employs TRBV5-1 and TRBJ1-1; D is perhaps TRBD1 (5 bases). V lost 0 bases and J 3 bases, leaving 15 bases between the germline ends. Looked up from germline, CDR1 is SGHRS and CDR2 is YFSETQ. This CDR3 is built from 16 residues. CDR3 in amino acids: CASSLDWPGRDTEAFF. The CDR3 DNA follows: TGCGCCAGCAGCTTGGATTGGCCGGGGCGAGACACTGAAGCTTTCTTT.

The chain recombines TRBV7-9 with TRBJ2-1; the D gene is possibly TRBD1 (5 bases). The CDR3 totals 15 residues. Trimming pared 1 base from V and 6 bases from J, leaving 13 bases between. The germline gives CDR1 SEHNR, CDR2 FQNEAQ (reference sequence). The chain's CDR3 is CASSLGQGNFNEQFF. Written as DNA, the CDR3 is TGTGCCAGCAGCTTAGGCCAGGGTAATTTCAATGAGCAGTTCTTC.

CDR3 protein: CASSRAGQGEETQYF. The CDR3 DNA follows: TGTGCCAGCAGTCGCGCCGGACAGGGGGAAGAGACCCAGTACTTC. The chain uses TRBV6-5 and TRBJ2-5; 10 bases align to TRBD1. Per germline, CDR1 MNHEY and CDR2 SVGAGI. The CDR3 loop spans 15 amino acids. After removal of 5 bases from V and 3 bases from J, the junction contained 6 bases not matched to a gene.

The rearrangement links TRBV7-8 to TRBJ2-2, with TRBD1 identical over 7 bases. Germline-derived CDR1 and CDR2 are SGHVS and FQNEAQ. Trimming at V came to 5 bases and at J to 6 bases, leaving 6 bases not matched to a gene. CDR3 size: 14 residues. The CDR3 spells CASSDRTGSGELFF. CDR3 DNA sequence: TGTGCCAGCAGCGACCGGACAGGATCCGGGGAGCTGTTTTTT.

This clone has a handful of counts. The rearrangement links TRBV30 to TRBJ1-4; D is undetermined. The CDR3 runs 13 residues. Per the germline V gene, CDR1 is GTSNPN and CDR2 is SVGIG (reference sequence). The germline V and J ends were trimmed by 0 bases and 8 bases, with 10 bases remaining between them. The CDR3: CAWSVGLKEKLFF. CDR3 bases: TGTGCCTGGAGTGTTGGTTTGAAGGAAAAACTGTTTTTT.

J is TRBJ2-5 and V is TRBV19; the match to TRBD2 covers 8 bases. V shed 8 bases, J shed 4 bases, and the junction held 9 bases outside the gene matches. Germline assignment: CDR1 LNHDA and CDR2 SQIVND (reference sequence). This CDR3 is 14 amino acids long. For the CDR3, the DNA is TGTGCCAGTCACCCGGGGGGGTCCCCAGAGACCCAGTACTTC. It encodes CASHPGGSPETQYF.

This clone was counted once. V usage is TRBV19 and J usage is TRBJ2-7; TRBD2 aligns across 9 bases. Germline V CDR1 and CDR2: LNHDA, SQIVND (reference sequence). Trimming took 6 bases from V and 1 from J; bases not matched to a gene: 4. The CDR3 has 14 amino acids. The CDR3 here is CASRGTSTSYEQYF. The CDR3 coding sequence is TGTGCCAGTAGAGGGACTAGCACATCCTACGAGCAGTACTTC.

The V call is TRBV13, the J call TRBJ2-3; 7 nucleotides align to TRBD1. CDR3 length: 14 residues. The junction had 2 bases not matched to a gene; V was cut back by 2 bases and J by 3 bases. In germline, CDR1 is PRHDT, CDR2 FYEKMQ (reference sequence). The DNA for the CDR3 is TGTGCCAGCAGCTTACGACAGGGTACAGATACGCAGTATTTT. Translating it yields CASSLRQGTDTQYF.

The chain has TRBV27 and TRBJ1-2; 8 nucleotides match TRBD1. The CDR3 loop spans 18 amino acids. CDR1 and CDR2 (germline): MNHEY, SMNVEV (reference sequence). V was clipped by 2 bases and J by 3 bases; unmatched bases: 14. The CDR3 sequence: CASSLTFGQGGRYYGYTF. For the CDR3, the DNA is TGTGCCAGCAGTTTAACCTTCGGACAGGGAGGGCGCTACTATGGCTACACCTTC.

The chain joins TRBV5-6 to TRBJ2-2, with D uncertain. CDR1 and CDR2 from the germline V gene are SGHDT and YYEEEE. V shed 4 bases and J shed 0 bases, with 10 bases lying between them. The CDR3 length is 15 residues. This CDR3 reads CASSTVTSNTGELFF. CDR3 nucleotides: TGTGCCAGCAGCACTGTAACATCGAACACCGGGGAGCTGTTTTTT.

This clone was found a few times. CDR3 DNA: TGCGCCAGCCTTTACGAGCAGTACTTC. This translates into CASLYEQYF. This chain links TRBV5-1 with TRBJ2-7; D remains ambiguous. Trimming took off 7 bases at V and 4 bases at J, with 3 bases between the two ends. This CDR3 has 9 residues. Germline CDR1 is SGHRS and CDR2 is YFSETQ. Drawing the rest from reference TRBV5-1 and TRBJ2-7, the complete variable domain is KAGVTQTPRYLIKTRGQQVTLSCSPISGHRSVSWYQQTPGQGLQFLFEYFSETQRNKGNFPGRFSGRQFSNSRSEMNVSTLELGDSALYLCASLYEQYFGPGTRLTVT.

The chain joins TRBV5-6 to TRBJ2-1, with D uncertain. V lost 2 bases to trimming and J lost 10 bases, with 7 bases between them. CDR3 size: 11 residues. Per germline, CDR1 SGHDT and CDR2 YYEEEE. The CDR3 loop reads CASSFRLEQFF. The CDR3 DNA sequence: TGTGCCAGCAGCTTCAGGCTGGAGCAGTTCTTC.

Of note for this clone: Other nucleotide sequences in the sample specify the same CDR3. This chain connects TRBV6-5 to TRBJ1-5; D gene unclear. Germline CDR1 reads MNHEY; CDR2 reads SVGAGI. The CDR3 runs 14 residues. Trimming shortened V by 5 bases and J by 0 bases, and 8 bases separated the two germline ends. CDR3 residues: CASSRTYSNQPQHF. CDR3 DNA: TGTGCCAGCAGTCGGACTTATAGCAATCAGCCCCAGCATTTT.

The V call is TRBV6-5, the J call TRBJ2-3; 7 nucleotides align to TRBD2. Germline CDR1 and CDR2: MNHEY and SVGAGI. With 4 bases clipped from V and 2 bases from J, the junction kept 9 bases outside the gene matches. CDR3 size: 16 residues. CDR3 in amino acids: CASSWSSGTFTDTQYF. CDR3 DNA sequence: TGTGCCAGCAGTTGGTCGAGCGGGACCTTCACAGATACGCAGTATTTT.

This clone was observed once. Distinct nucleotide sequences in the sample also encode this CDR3. V usage is TRBV5-1 and J usage is TRBJ1-2; D not resolved. CDR3 size: 13 residues. Germline loops: CDR1 SGHRS, CDR2 YFSETQ. Trimming removed 1 base from V and 5 bases from J, with 9 bases in between. The CDR3 DNA follows: TGCGCCAGCAGCTTGAAGGAGAATTATGGCTACACCTTC. This gives the protein CASSLKENYGYTF.

This chain links TRBV2 with TRBJ2-3; maybe TRBD2 (5 bases). Germline loops: CDR1 SNHLY, CDR2 FYNNEI. CDR3 length: 14 residues. V was clipped by 7 bases and J by 3 bases, with 14 bases between them. The CDR3 loop is CASNFEGETDTQYF. The CDR3 DNA reads TGTGCCAGCAACTTCGAGGGCGAAACAGATACGCAGTATTTT.

The chain has TRBV28 and TRBJ2-5; 13 bases match TRBD2. The CDR3 runs 17 residues. With 5 bases clipped from V and 5 bases from J, the junction kept 11 bases outside the gene matches. Germline CDR1 reads MDHEN; CDR2 reads SYDVKM. CDR3 residues: CASSPLRTSGGGETQYF. DNA of the CDR3: TGTGCCAGCAGTCCCCTAAGGACTAGCGGGGGCGGTGAGACCCAGTACTTC.

This CDR3 reads CASSLYQLRASGANVLTF. CDR3 sequence (DNA): TGTGCCAGCAGCTTATATCAACTTCGGGCCTCTGGGGCCAACGTCCTGACTTTC. V gene TRBV11-3 combines with J gene TRBJ2-6; unclear D gene. Deletions cut 2 bases from V and 0 bases from J, with 14 bases between. The CDR3 spans 18 residues. In germline, CDR1 is SGHNT, CDR2 YENEEA. Full variable domain (rest looked up from reference TRBV11-3 and TRBJ2-6): EAGVVQSPRYKIIEKKQPVAFWCNPISGHNTLYWYLQNLGQGPELLIRYENEEAVDDSQLPKDRFSAERLKGVDSTLKIQPAELGDSAVYLCASSLYQLRASGANVLTFGAGSRLTVL.

This chain joins TRBV9 and TRBJ2-1; 9 positions match TRBD1. From germline, CDR1 is SGDLS and CDR2 YYNGEE. Germline trimming cut 0 bases from V and 7 bases from J; bases unmatched to any gene: 8. The CDR3 extends over 16 amino acids. The CDR3, as DNA: TGTGCCAGCAGCGTAGCCCCGACAGGGGGTGTTAATGAGCAGTTCTTC. This codes for CASSVAPTGGVNEQFF.

V usage is TRBV2 and J usage is TRBJ1-2; the D gene is possibly TRBD1 (6 bases). CDR1 is SNHLY, CDR2 FYNNEI, per germline. V was cut by 3 bases and J by 4 bases, with 12 bases left in between. CDR3 length equals 14 residues. CDR3 sequence (DNA): TGTGCCAGCAGTGATACAGGGTCGGGCTATGGCTACACCTTC. It yields the protein CASSDTGSGYGYTF.

In its sample, this clone was seen once. The chain uses TRBV28 and TRBJ1-5, with TRBD1 identical over 7 bases. Looked up from germline, CDR1 is MDHEN and CDR2 is SYDVKM. The CDR3 is 14 residues long. The V segment lost 6 bases and the J segment 3 bases; nucleotides outside the gene matches: 5. The CDR3 DNA reads TGTGCCAGCAGAGGACAGGACCCCAATCAGCCCCAGCATTTT. Protein: CASRGQDPNQPQHF.

This chain uses TRBV7-2 with TRBJ2-7; no clear D. This CDR3 is built from 16 residues. The germline CDR1 and CDR2 sequences are SGHTA and FQGNSA. Trimming took off 5 bases at V and 2 bases at J, with 19 bases between the two ends. The CDR3 reads CASSHPLGLSPYEQYF. The CDR3 coding sequence is TGTGCCAGCAGCCACCCCCTCGGGCTAAGCCCCTACGAGCAGTACTTC.

This sequence joins TRBV7-9 and TRBJ1-2; 7 bases map to TRBD1. Trimming removed 5 bases from V and 8 bases from J; junction bases left unmatched: 8. The CDR3 is 13 residues long. Per germline, CDR1 SEHNR and CDR2 FQNEAQ (reference sequence). The CDR3 nucleotides read TGTGCCAGCAGCCAGCCGACAGGGTACGGCTACACCTTC. It codes for CASSQPTGYGYTF.

The CDR3 DNA reads TGCGCCAGCAGCTGGCCCACAGATACGCAGTATTTT. As protein: CASSWPTDTQYF. The rearrangement uses TRBV4-1 and TRBJ2-3; no definite D call. Trimming stripped 5 bases from V and 2 bases from J, with 5 bases between. The CDR3 runs to 12 residues. Germline CDR1 is MGHRA and CDR2 is YSYEKL.

In DNA, the CDR3 is TGTGCCAGCAGTTACTTGGGGGGTCGGGGCAATCAGCCCCAGCATTTT. Translated: CASSYLGGRGNQPQHF. The genes are TRBV6-6 and TRBJ1-5; D is possibly TRBD1 (5 bases). Germline V lookup: CDR1 MNHNY, CDR2 SVGAGI (reference sequence). The ends were cut back, 1 base at V and 2 bases at J, with 12 bases in the middle. CDR3 length equals 16 residues.